The rows below give T cell receptor beta chains drawn from one sample of a study of shared T cell receptors in the human thymus. Some clones are missing from TCRdb's copy, which holds only in-frame ones; the method was immunoSEQ multiplex PCR. There are hundreds of thousands of clones in the sample; more than 70% occur only once, and more than 0.009% lies in the top ten. These data were also reused for a study on human thymus T cells.

The specimen sequenced was thymocytes. These receptors came from a boy less than two years old with a congenital heart defect. Both conserved end residues are part of each CDR3. Fields, in order: V gene, J gene, clone size, D gene, CDR3 protein, CDR3 DNA. D genes are given only for firm matches. Rows give clone size only sometimes, using once, few, many, or a class for an expanded clone.

>TRBV19|TRBJ2-7|once|TRBD1
CASSIGSFHTGTATYEQYF
TGTGCCAGTAGTATAGGGTCTTTTCACACCGGGACAGCAACCTACGAGCAGTACTTC
>TRBV6-5|TRBJ1-1|-|-
CASSLRGRTEAFF
TGTGCCAGCAGTCTCCGGGGGAGGACTGAAGCTTTCTTT
>TRBV28|TRBJ2-2|-|-
CASRPGREQTGELFF
TGTGCCAGCAGACCCGGCAGGGAACAAACCGGGGAGCTGTTTTTT
>TRBV5-1|TRBJ2-7|-|TRBD1
CASQQGAVGPYEQYF
TGCGCCAGCCAACAGGGGGCAGTGGGACCCTACGAGCAGTACTTC
>TRBV4-1|TRBJ1-6|few|-
CASSQGIEASEAPLHF
TGCGCCAGCAGCCAAGGGATTGAGGCGTCCGAGGCACCCCTCCACTTT
>TRBV28|TRBJ1-6|few|-
CASSLSWRPNNSPLHF
TGTGCCAGCAGTTTATCGTGGCGGCCAAATAATTCCCCCCTCCACTTT
>TRBV27|TRBJ2-1|-|TRBD2
CASSSRLAGGHRDEQFF
TGTGCCAGCAGTTCGAGACTAGCGGGGGGGCACAGAGATGAGCAGTTCTTC
>TRBV5-1|TRBJ2-7|once|TRBD1
CASSIPGQTYEQYF
TGCGCCAGCAGTATACCGGGACAGACCTACGAGCAGTACTTC
>TRBV19|TRBJ2-7|-|-
CASSIGSVNEQYF
TGTGCCAGTAGTATTGGTTCAGTCAACGAGCAGTACTTC
>TRBV18|TRBJ2-1|few|TRBD2
CASSPSGSFPYNEQFF
TGTGCCAGCTCACCAAGCGGGAGTTTCCCCTACAATGAGCAGTTCTTC
>TRBV5-1|TRBJ2-4|-|-
CASSFFFSAPGRKNIQYF
TGCGCCAGCAGCTTCTTTTTCTCCGCACCAGGCCGGAAAAACATTCAGTACTTC
>TRBV2|TRBJ2-1|-|TRBD2
CASSEMGAGAPYNEQFF
TGTGCCAGCAGTGAAATGGGAGCGGGGGCCCCTTACAATGAGCAGTTCTTC
>TRBV7-6|TRBJ2-5|few|TRBD2
CASSLLPSGAPYQETQYF
TGTGCCAGCAGCTTATTGCCTAGCGGGGCCCCGTACCAAGAGACCCAGTACTTC
>TRBV9|TRBJ1-2|-|TRBD1
CASSLGQGAPRGPYYGYTF
TGTGCCAGCAGCCTTGGACAGGGGGCCCCGAGAGGCCCCTACTATGGCTACACCTTC
>TRBV28|TRBJ1-2|-|-
CAIGTGPLF
TGTGCCATCGGTACAGGCCCCTTATTC
>TRBV2|TRBJ2-3|-|TRBD2
CASSATSGTDTQYF
TGTGCCAGCAGTGCGACTAGCGGCACAGATACGCAGTATTTT
>TRBV7-2|TRBJ2-3|-|-
CASSPLCTDTQYF
TGTGCCAGCAGCCCTCTGTGCACAGATACGCAGTATTTT